What follows are 9 T cell receptor beta chains derived from one specimen sequenced in a study of Ad26.COV2.S vaccination and SARS-CoV-2 variants. Using immunoSEQ multiplex PCR, the repertoire was profiled, and TCRdb retains in-frame clones only, with some absent. The sample shows roughly 240,000 clones, around 89% of them seen only once. The sample's treatment: 19 received Ad26.COV2.S at low or high dose, single or two shots; several received placebo; per-sample allocation not given. The samples date from day 63 after the first vaccine or placebo injection. The specimen was peripheral blood, collected in a trial of Ad26.COV2.S vaccine versus placebo. These receptors were taken from a person between 18 and 65 years old who received the Ad26.COV2.S COVID-19 vaccine or a placebo.

CDR3: CAISGGQRGNTGELFF. The CDR3 DNA follows: TGTGCCATCAGTGGGGGCCAGCGGGGGAACACCGGGGAGCTGTTTTTT. The chain is built from TRBV10-3 and TRBJ2-2, with 7 bases fitting TRBD2. Trimming at V came to 4 bases and at J to 1 base, leaving 6 bases not matched to a gene. This CDR3 has 16 amino acids. Germline V lookup: CDR1 ENHRY, CDR2 SYGVKD.

This clone was detected only once. V and J are TRBV30 and TRBJ1-3, with D tentatively TRBD1 (5 bases). The V end lost 0 bases, the J end lost 0 bases, and 12 bases lay between the germline ends. CDR1 and CDR2 (germline): GTSNPN, SVGIG (reference sequence). The CDR3 spans 16 residues. The CDR3 DNA reads TGTGCCTGGAGTGTGGCAGGGTCCTCCTCTGGAAACACCATATATTTT. Residues: CAWSVAGSSSGNTIYF.

The rearrangement uses TRBV6-2 or TRBV6-3 and TRBJ2-3; D is unresolved. Germline CDR1 and CDR2: MNHEY and SVGEGT. V was pared by 3 bases and J by 0 bases, with 7 bases between. There are 14 residues in the CDR3. CDR3 coding DNA: TGTGCCAGCAGTTATTGGGCAAGCACAGATACGCAGTATTTT. It is translated as CASSYWASTDTQYF.

V is TRBV5-4 and J is TRBJ1-4; TRBD1 agrees at 9 bases. CDR1 and CDR2 from the germline V gene are SGHNT and YYREEE (reference sequence). The junction had 5 bases not matched to a gene; V was cut back by 5 bases and J by 3 bases. The CDR3 is 15 residues long. The CDR3 region is CASSTQGAPNEKLFF. The CDR3 DNA reads TGTGCCAGCAGTACACAGGGGGCGCCTAATGAAAAACTGTTTTTT.

The chain links TRBV5-1 to TRBJ2-7, with D unresolved. V lost 0 bases, J lost 1 base, and 11 bases lay in between. The CDR3 sequence is 15 residues long. Looked up from germline, CDR1 is SGHRS and CDR2 is YFSETQ. The CDR3 DNA sequence: TGCGCCAGCAGCTTGGGGCAGCCGAAGTCCTACGAGCAGTACTTC. Translated, it gives CASSLGQPKSYEQYF.

The chain uses TRBV7-8 and TRBJ1-6, with 8 positions matching TRBD1. CDR1 and CDR2 (germline): SGHVS, FQNEAQ. The CDR3 loop spans 15 amino acids. The V gene end was trimmed by 5 bases and the J gene end by 8 bases; junction bases not matched to a gene: 8. The CDR3 sequence is CASSPRTGQDSPLHF. The CDR3 coding sequence is TGTGCCAGCAGCCCAAGGACAGGGCAGGATTCACCCCTCCACTTT.

V usage is TRBV28 and J usage is TRBJ2-1; 8 bases align to TRBD1. This CDR3 comprises 15 residues. The germline V gene encodes CDR1 MDHEN and CDR2 SYDVKM. The ends lost 6 bases at V and 4 bases at J; junction bases unmatched: 8. The CDR3 sequence: CASSNGDRFYNEQFF. The CDR3 DNA reads TGTGCCAGCAGCAATGGGGACAGGTTTTACAATGAGCAGTTCTTC. Combining the CDR3 with reference TRBV28 and TRBJ2-1 gives the whole variable domain DVKVTQSSRYLVKRTGEKVFLECVQDMDHENMFWYRQDPGLGLRLIYFSYDVKMKEKGDIPEGYSVSREKKERFSLILESASTNQTSMYLCASSNGDRFYNEQFFGPGTRLTVL.

J is TRBJ2-1 and V is TRBV6-6; the match to TRBD1 covers 8 bases. The germline V gene has CDR1 MNHNY and CDR2 SVGAGI (reference sequence). The length of the CDR3 is 12 residues. With 7 bases clipped from V and 9 bases from J, the junction kept 5 bases outside the gene matches. The CDR3 region has the DNA TGTGCCAGCAAACAGGGGGTCGCTGAGCAGTTCTTC. Translated: CASKQGVAEQFF.

The sample holds a few counts of this clone. The gene calls are TRBV5-5 and TRBJ2-3; D might be TRBD1 (5 bases). Germline CDR1 SGHKS, CDR2 YYEKEE (reference sequence). The CDR3 consists of 15 residues. The V gene lost 7 bases and the J gene lost 0 bases, with 15 bases spanning the gap. The CDR3: CASLDWGPSTDTQYF. The CDR3 DNA follows: TGTGCCAGCCTTGATTGGGGCCCTAGCACAGATACGCAGTATTTT. Together with reference TRBV5-5 and TRBJ2-3, the CDR3 gives the full variable domain: DAGVTQSPTHLIKTRGQQVTLRCSPISGHKSVSWYQQVLGQGPQFIFQYYEKEERGRGNFPDRFSARQFPNYSSELNVNALLLGDSALYLCASLDWGPSTDTQYFGPGTRLTVL.